This entry features one TCR beta chain sequence. This CDR3 is built from 12 residues. CDR1 and CDR2 from the germline V gene are SQVTM and ANQGSEA. V was cut by 4 bases and J by 7 bases, with 11 bases left in between. Profiled with immunoSEQ multiplex PCR; TCRdb holds only in-frame clones, not every one. Altogether approximately 710,000 clones are present, roughly 91% being singletons, with the ten largest covering 30% to 40%. This record comes from a study of shared clonotypes between healthy human individuals. The V gene is TRBV29-1, the J gene TRBJ2-1; D is possibly TRBD2 (7 bases). The receptor's source is a man aged 18-30 years in good health. Some clones in this sample may be carry-over from other donors' samples. The specimen was memory CD8+ T cells from PBMCs. The subset is: CD45RO+ cells pooled with CCR7-negative TemRA cells. The CDR3 loop is CSVVGGRNEQFF. The CDR3 coding sequence is TGCAGCGTTGTGGGGGGGCGGAATGAGCAGTTCTTC.